These 32 T cell receptor beta chains came from one sample sequenced in a study of radiation and T cells in renal cell carcinoma (dated by TCRdb to 2018 to 2020). The library was generated by the immunoSEQ multiplex PCR assay. TCRdb obtained this table from immuneACCESS and retained in-frame rearrangements with V and J assigned. These tables miss some clones; where compared with another copy, unresolved V genes account for less than half of the shortfall, and the remainder is unexplained. This sample holds over 25,000 clones; over 75% were observed only once. About 33% of the sample comes from the top ten. This specimen's time point label, interpreted: blood 4 weeks post-SBRT, at nephrectomy. The treatment or condition label, as the study defines it: 15 Gy SBRT to primary tumor, nephrectomy 4 weeks later. Specimen: blood, collected from a patient whose treatment included radiotherapy and nephrectomy. These receptors came from a man aged 60-69 years with renal cell carcinoma.

This chain connects TRBV4-3 to TRBJ1-6; TRBD1 aligns across 8 bases. V dropped 0 bases and J dropped 8; count of bases not matched to a gene: 9. Germline assignment: CDR1 LGHNA and CDR2 YSLEER. CDR3 length: 17 amino acids. The CDR3 sequence: CASSQDWGRGLHSPLHF. The CDR3 region has the DNA TGCGCCAGCAGCCAAGATTGGGGCAGGGGGCTACATTCACCCCTCCACTTT.

The J gene is TRBJ2-1, the V gene TRBV6-6; 7 bases are shared with TRBD2. This CDR3 contains 12 residues. Germline CDR1 is MNHNY and CDR2 is SVGAGI (reference sequence). With 3 bases clipped from V and 13 bases from J, the junction kept 6 bases outside the gene matches. The CDR3 sequence: CASSYGSGYQFF. The CDR3 bases are TGTGCCAGCAGTTATGGTAGCGGGTATCAGTTCTTC.

The chain recombines TRBV20-1 with TRBJ2-7, with D unresolved. This CDR3 comprises 11 residues. The germline gives CDR1 DFQATT, CDR2 SNEGSKA (reference sequence). V lost 6 bases and J lost 3, with 9 bases in between. This CDR3 reads CSANRYYEQYF. CDR3 DNA sequence: TGCAGTGCCAACCGTTACTACGAGCAGTACTTC.

This chain joins TRBV7-6 and TRBJ1-5; D is uncertain. The V gene lost 0 bases and the J gene lost 1 base, with 1 base spanning the gap. Germline CDR1 reads SGHVS; CDR2 reads FNYEAQ. The CDR3 loop spans 13 amino acids. CDR3 sequence (DNA): TGTGCCAGCAGCTTAGCCAGCAATCAGCCCCAGCATTTT. This encodes CASSLASNQPQHF.

This clone was recorded once. This chain connects TRBV2 to TRBJ2-2, with D possibly matching TRBD1 (5 bases). Trimming took 5 bases from V and 1 from J, leaving 11 bases between them. Per the germline V gene, CDR1 is SNHLY and CDR2 is FYNNEI. This CDR3 is 15 amino acids long. CDR3 nucleotide sequence: TGTGCCAGCAGTCCCCTAGGGGAGAACACCGGGGAGCTGTTTTTT. Protein: CASSPLGENTGELFF. Full variable domain (rest looked up from reference TRBV2 and TRBJ2-2): EPEVTQTPSHQVTQMGQEVILRCVPISNHLYFYWYRQILGQKVEFLVSFYNNEISEKSEIFDDQFSVERPDGSNFTLKIRSTKLEDSAMYFCASSPLGENTGELFFGEGSRLTVL.

The gene calls are TRBV5-4 and TRBJ2-7, with 11 positions matching TRBD2. The CDR3 has 14 amino acids. V lost 0 bases to trimming and J lost 6 bases; unmatched junction nucleotides: 2. Germline V CDR1 and CDR2: SGHNT, YYREEE (reference sequence). This CDR3 is CASSLGLAGSEQYF. CDR3 coding DNA: TGTGCCAGCAGCTTGGGACTAGCGGGAAGCGAGCAGTACTTC.

The V call is TRBV29-1, the J call TRBJ2-1; 13 bases fit TRBD2. CDR1 and CDR2 (germline): SQVTM, ANQGSEA. J gave up 1 base and V 6 bases, and 6 bases lay outside the gene matches. The CDR3 extends over 16 amino acids. CDR3 nucleotide sequence: TGCAGCGTCGTAACGGGACTAGCGGGATCCTACAATGAGCAGTTCTTC. Protein product: CSVVTGLAGSYNEQFF.

J is TRBJ2-1 and V is TRBV7-9; 8 bases match TRBD2. The CDR3 runs 16 residues. Germline CDR1 reads SEHNR; CDR2 reads FQNEAQ (reference sequence). The trim removed 6 bases at V and 3 bases at J, leaving 10 bases unmatched. The CDR3 protein is CASRSTGTRGYNEQFF. The CDR3 region has the DNA TGTGCCAGCAGATCGACCGGGACTAGAGGCTACAATGAGCAGTTCTTC.

The J gene is TRBJ2-5, the V gene TRBV29-1; 10 nucleotides match TRBD2. V shed 6 bases, J shed 2 bases, and the junction held 6 bases outside the gene matches. Germline CDR1 SQVTM, CDR2 ANQGSEA. The length of the CDR3 is 14 residues. Written as DNA, the CDR3 is TGCAGCGTCCTACTAGCGGGGAGACAAGAGACCCAGTACTTC. Translation gives CSVLLAGRQETQYF.

A few counts support this clone. The rearrangement joins TRBV5-4 to TRBJ1-1, with D unresolved. V lost 2 bases and J lost 1, with 9 bases in between. In germline, CDR1 is SGHNT, CDR2 YYREEE (reference sequence). The CDR3 contains 14 residues. CDR3 residues: CASSLGRSNTEAFF. DNA for the CDR3: TGTGCCAGCAGCTTAGGGAGGTCGAACACTGAAGCTTTCTTT.

The chain links TRBV27 to TRBJ1-1; D remains ambiguous. CDR3 length: 12 residues. V lost 6 bases to trimming and J lost 4 bases, with 9 bases between them. Per germline, CDR1 MNHEY and CDR2 SMNVEV (reference sequence). CDR3 sequence: CASRGLVTEAFF. The CDR3 region has the DNA TGTGCCAGCAGGGGTCTTGTCACTGAAGCTTTCTTT.

The chain uses TRBV7-2 and TRBJ2-5; D possibly uses TRBD1 or TRBD2 (5 bases each). The V end was cut by 3 bases, the J end by 5 bases, with 16 bases between. Germline V gene data show CDR1 as SGHTA and CDR2 as FQGNSA. The CDR3 runs to 15 residues. CDR3 in DNA: TGTGCCAGCAGCTTCCTACCGGGACCCCAGGAGACCCAGTACTTC. This sequence encodes CASSFLPGPQETQYF.

This rearrangement joins TRBV5-1 to TRBJ2-5, with D possibly TRBD2 on 6 matching bases. With 0 bases removed from V and 5 bases from J, the gap between germline ends came to 14 bases. This CDR3 spans 15 amino acids. Germline CDR1 SGHRS, CDR2 YFSETQ. CDR3 DNA: TGCGCCAGCAGCTTGGCCGGAGGGATGGGGGAGACCCAGTACTTC. It encodes CASSLAGGMGETQYF.

J is TRBJ2-6 and V is TRBV19; no clear D gene. V was pared by 9 bases and J by 2 bases, with 8 bases between. The CDR3 extends over 13 amino acids. CDR1 and CDR2 from the germline V gene are LNHDA and SQIVND (reference sequence). CDR3 region: CASQFAGANVLTF. For the CDR3, the DNA is TGTGCCAGCCAGTTCGCTGGGGCCAACGTCCTGACTTTC.

The rearrangement uses TRBV28 and TRBJ1-2; 9 bases are a match to TRBD1. The CDR3 consists of 13 residues. CDR1 and CDR2 from the germline V gene are MDHEN and SYDVKM. Unmatched junction bases numbered 5, after V lost 6 bases and J lost 6 bases. The CDR3 sequence is CASSPRQGDGYTF. The CDR3 DNA reads as TGTGCCAGCAGCCCTCGACAGGGGGATGGCTACACCTTC.

The chain carries TRBV5-1 and TRBJ2-7; perhaps TRBD2 as D (6 bases). CDR3 length: 15 residues. Trimming removed 0 bases from V and 3 bases from J, with 13 bases in between. Germline V gene lookup returns CDR1 SGHRS and CDR2 YFSETQ. CDR3 loop: CASSLGSLASYEQYF. CDR3 bases: TGCGCCAGCAGCTTGGGGAGTCTAGCGAGCTACGAGCAGTACTTC. Full variable domain (outside the CDR3, taken from reference TRBV5-1 and TRBJ2-7): KAGVTQTPRYLIKTRGQQVTLSCSPISGHRSVSWYQQTPGQGLQFLFEYFSETQRNKGNFPGRFSGRQFSNSRSEMNVSTLELGDSALYLCASSLGSLASYEQYFGPGTRLTVT.

This chain joins TRBV6-6 and TRBJ2-5; TRBD2 aligns across 7 bases. Germline loops: CDR1 MNHNY, CDR2 SVGAGI (reference sequence). V gave up 2 bases and J gave up 4 bases; unmatched junction bases: 4. The CDR3 covers 14 residues. The CDR3 DNA follows: TGTGCCAGCAGTTACGCGGGGGAGGGAGAGACCCAGTACTTC. Protein sequence: CASSYAGEGETQYF.

The CDR3 DNA reads as TGTGCCAGCAGCCCCAATGAGGGAGCCAAAAACATTCAGTACTTC. This gives the protein CASSPNEGAKNIQYF. This rearrangement joins TRBV5-4 to TRBJ2-4; tentatively, D is TRBD2 (5 bases). The length of the CDR3 is 15 residues. Germline CDR1 SGHNT, CDR2 YYREEE (reference sequence). With 4 bases removed from V and 0 bases from J, the gap between germline ends came to 11 bases.

This clone has only one observation. The chain recombines TRBV30 with TRBJ2-1; D uncertain. Per germline, CDR1 GTSNPN and CDR2 SVGIG (reference sequence). This CDR3 contains 13 residues. V gave up 5 bases and J gave up 4 bases, with 12 bases separating them. CDR3: CAWHPYGYNEQFF. For the CDR3, the DNA is TGTGCCTGGCACCCGTACGGATACAATGAGCAGTTCTTC.

The V and J genes are TRBV5-1 and TRBJ1-3; 9 positions agree with TRBD1. Trimming removed 6 bases from V and 3 bases from J; junction bases left unmatched: 7. CDR3 size: 15 residues. Germline-derived CDR1 and CDR2 are SGHRS and YFSETQ. This CDR3 is CASTPWTGDGNTIYF. CDR3 sequence (DNA): TGCGCCAGCACCCCCTGGACAGGGGATGGAAACACCATATATTTT. The full variable domain, in which reference TRBV5-1 and TRBJ1-3 provide the parts outside the CDR3, is KAGVTQTPRYLIKTRGQQVTLSCSPISGHRSVSWYQQTPGQGLQFLFEYFSETQRNKGNFPGRFSGRQFSNSRSEMNVSTLELGDSALYLCASTPWTGDGNTIYFGEGSWLTVV.

The rearrangement links TRBV6-5 to TRBJ1-1, with D unclear. Germline V CDR1 and CDR2: MNHEY, SVGAGI. Deletions cut 6 bases from V and 2 bases from J, with 10 bases between. The length of the CDR3 is 13 residues. CDR3 DNA sequence: TGTGCCAGCAGCCCTACAGAAAACACTGAAGCTTTCTTT. This gives the protein CASSPTENTEAFF.

This clone was detected only a few times. The chain employs TRBV30 and TRBJ2-5; 7 bases agree with TRBD2. The V gene's germline CDR1 is GTSNPN and CDR2 SVGIG (reference sequence). The V gene end was trimmed by 4 bases and the J gene end by 0 bases; junction bases not matched to a gene: 2. There are 13 residues in the CDR3. The CDR3 DNA follows: TGTGCCTGGATCGGGGGGTACCAAGAGACCCAGTACTTC. Its protein product is CAWIGGYQETQYF.

The J gene is TRBJ2-7, the V gene TRBV6-5; TRBD1 aligns across 10 bases. V gave up 6 bases and J gave up 3 bases; unmatched junction bases: 2. The CDR3 is 13 amino acids. Germline CDR1 and CDR2: MNHEY and SVGAGI. The DNA of the CDR3 is TGTGCCAGCAGCCGGGACAGGGGCTACGAGCAGTACTTC. This gives the protein CASSRDRGYEQYF.

The V gene is TRBV6-6, the J gene TRBJ2-1, with 9 bases identical to TRBD1. This CDR3 contains 16 residues. Looked up from germline, CDR1 is MNHNY and CDR2 is SVGAGI (reference sequence). Trimming at V came to 6 bases and at J to 7 bases, leaving 13 bases not matched to a gene. CDR3 sequence reads: CASSPWGQGSNNEQFF. CDR3 sequence (DNA): TGTGCCAGCAGCCCCTGGGGACAGGGTAGTAATAATGAGCAGTTCTTC.

The genes are TRBV10-3 and TRBJ1-5; D may be TRBD1 (6 bases). The CDR3 has 14 residues. Trimming left V 3 bases short and J 3 bases short, with 9 bases between. CDR1 and CDR2 from the germline V gene are ENHRY and SYGVKD. The CDR3 loop is CAISDRDTNQPQHF. CDR3 DNA: TGTGCCATCAGTGACCGGGACACCAATCAGCCCCAGCATTTT.

This sequence joins TRBV5-4 and TRBJ2-7; 8 bases map to TRBD1. The V and J ends lost 0 bases and 6 bases, in that order; junction bases with no gene match: 5. There are 14 residues in the CDR3. CDR1 is SGHNT and CDR2 is YYREEE in the germline V gene (reference sequence). Here the CDR3 DNA reads TGTGCCAGCAGCTTGGGGACAGGGCCGTCCGAGCAGTACTTC. It codes for CASSLGTGPSEQYF.

This clone appeared once. V gene TRBV2 combines with J gene TRBJ2-7; 11 positions agree with TRBD2. V lost 5 bases and J lost 3; bases outside the gene matches: 12. CDR3 length: 17 residues. Germline CDR1 is SNHLY and CDR2 is FYNNEI. The CDR3 sequence: CASSQDIAGGGGYEQYF. CDR3 coding DNA: TGTGCCAGCAGTCAAGACATAGCGGGAGGGGGGGGCTACGAGCAGTACTTC.

This clone appeared a single time. The chain is built from TRBV7-9 and TRBJ2-5; D remains ambiguous. The CDR3 totals 13 residues. Germline-derived CDR1 and CDR2 are SEHNR and FQNEAQ (reference sequence). V gave up 4 bases and J gave up 5 bases, with 11 bases separating them. The CDR3 DNA sequence: TGTGCCAGCAGCTCCTCGGAGTCGGAGACCCAGTACTTC. It specifies CASSSSESETQYF.

The V and J genes are TRBV5-1 and TRBJ2-7, with D maybe TRBD1 (5 bases). Trimming removed 0 bases at V and 3 bases at J, with 10 bases between. The length of the CDR3 is 14 residues. Germline V gene lookup returns CDR1 SGHRS and CDR2 YFSETQ. The CDR3 spells CASSLAPGLYEQYF. DNA for the CDR3: TGCGCCAGCAGCTTGGCCCCAGGGCTCTACGAGCAGTACTTC.

The V gene is TRBV18, the J gene TRBJ2-1; TRBD1 matches 8 bases. The CDR3 runs to 16 residues. From germline, CDR1 is KGHSH and CDR2 LQKENI. V lost 0 bases, J lost 8 bases, and 9 bases stayed unmatched. CDR3 in amino acids: CASSPPDPGGSDEQFF. In DNA, the CDR3 is TGTGCCAGCTCACCACCGGATCCAGGGGGCAGTGATGAGCAGTTCTTC.

The chain employs TRBV19 and TRBJ2-1; 14 bases map to TRBD2. Per the germline V gene, CDR1 is LNHDA and CDR2 is SQIVND (reference sequence). The CDR3 contains 15 residues. V shed 4 bases, J shed 9 bases, and the junction held 5 bases outside the gene matches. Here the CDR3 reads CASSTGLAGVFEQFF. Here the CDR3 DNA reads TGTGCCAGTAGTACGGGACTAGCGGGAGTTTTTGAGCAGTTCTTC.

The gene calls are TRBV2 and TRBJ1-6, with D unclear. From germline, CDR1 is SNHLY and CDR2 FYNNEI. V lost 7 bases and J 6 bases, leaving 10 bases between the germline ends. The CDR3 is made up of 13 amino acids. CDR3 coding DNA: TGTGCCAGCACAGACTCATTTAATTCACCCCTCCACTTT. Translating it yields CASTDSFNSPLHF.